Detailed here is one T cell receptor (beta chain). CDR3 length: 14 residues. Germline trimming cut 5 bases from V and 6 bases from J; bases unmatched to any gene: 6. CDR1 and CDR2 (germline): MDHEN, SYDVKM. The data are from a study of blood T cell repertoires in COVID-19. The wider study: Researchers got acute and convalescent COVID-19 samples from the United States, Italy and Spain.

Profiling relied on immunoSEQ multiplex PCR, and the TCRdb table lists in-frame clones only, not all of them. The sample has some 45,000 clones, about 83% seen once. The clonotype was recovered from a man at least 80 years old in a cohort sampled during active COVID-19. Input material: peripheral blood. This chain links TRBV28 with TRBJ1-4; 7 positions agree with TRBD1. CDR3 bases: TGTGCCAGCAGTAGAGGGGGCGCGCATGAAAAACTGTTTTTT. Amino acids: CASSRGGAHEKLFF.